This T cell receptor beta chain was identified during a study of blood T cell repertoires in COVID-19. For the study at large: The samples span acute and convalescent COVID-19 from the United States, Italy and Spain. The analysed material was cDNA or gDNA that came from T cells, B-cell-depleted T cells, or PBMCs.

The method was immunoSEQ multiplex PCR; TCRdb's version includes in-frame clones alone and lacks a portion of them. The data contain 250,000 to 300,000 clones, 75% to 85% of them singletons. This CDR3 has 15 residues. Looked up from germline, CDR1 is SGHRS and CDR2 is YFSETQ. After removal of 3 bases from V and 7 bases from J, the junction contained 9 bases not matched to a gene. The sequence was obtained from a man between 45 and 60 years old with active or convalescent COVID-19. Sequencing used peripheral blood. V gene TRBV5-1 combines with J gene TRBJ1-1, with TRBD1 matching over 10 bases. In DNA, the CDR3 is TGCGCCAGCAGCTGGGAGGGACAGGGGACCTTTGAAGCTTTCTTT. Translating gives CASSWEGQGTFEAFF. Full variable domain (outside the CDR3, taken from reference TRBV5-1 and TRBJ1-1): KAGVTQTPRYLIKTRGQQVTLSCSPISGHRSVSWYQQTPGQGLQFLFEYFSETQRNKGNFPGRFSGRQFSNSRSEMNVSTLELGDSALYLCASSWEGQGTFEAFFGQGTRLTVV.